Listed below are T cell receptor beta chains from one sample, sequenced in a study of circulating and synovial CD4+ cells in juvenile arthritis. TCRdb's copy holds only in-frame clones and misses some; the assay was immunoSEQ multiplex PCR. The sample has tens of thousands of clones, 90% to 95% seen once. The sample consisted of CD4+ T cells from blood. These receptors came from a human donor with juvenile idiopathic arthritis. CDR3s include the opening cysteine and the closing phenylalanine or tryptophan. A D gene is named only where the DNA matches it firmly. A row's size may be missing; if present it is once, few, many or a size class.

cdr3_length	d_call	clone_size	v_call	j_call	cdr3_nt	cdr3_aa
16	TRBD2	.	TRBV10-1	TRBJ2-3	TGCGCCAGCAGGGCCGGGACTAGCGCCTCCACAGATACGCAGTATTTT	CASRAGTSASTDTQYF
15	TRBD1	.	TRBV7-3	TRBJ1-1	TGTGCCAGCAGCCTAGACAGGGGGCGGAACACTGAAGCTTTCTTT	CASSLDRGRNTEAFF
13	.	.	TRBV23-1	TRBJ1-2	TGCGCCAGCAGTCATCGTGCGCCCCATGGCTACACCTTC	CASSHRAPHGYTF
15	.	.	TRBV19	TRBJ1-5	TGTGCCAGTAGTATCGAGGAGAATAGCAATCAGCCCCAGCATTTT	CASSIEENSNQPQHF
19	TRBD2	.	TRBV7-9	TRBJ2-3	TGTGCCAGCAGCTTAGCACGGGGAAAGACTAGCGGGACGGCAGATACGCAGTATTTT	CASSLARGKTSGTADTQYF
15	.	.	TRBV13	TRBJ2-1	TGTGCCAGCAGCATACAGGGTGCCCCCTACAATGAGCAGTTCTTC	CASSIQGAPYNEQFF
11	.	.	TRBV6-6	TRBJ1-2	TGTGCCAGCAGCCCCGGTTGGGGCTACACCTTC	CASSPGWGYTF
15	.	.	TRBV28	TRBJ2-1	TGTGCCAGCAGTCTTTTAACAGGATCCTACAATGAGCAGTTCTTC	CASSLLTGSYNEQFF
14	.	.	TRBV6-5	TRBJ1-1	TGTGCCAGCAGTTATTCCCAGGTGGGCACTGAAGCTTTCTTT	CASSYSQVGTEAFF
12	.	.	TRBV2	TRBJ2-7	TGTGCCAGCAGTGTACCGGCCTACGAGCAGTACTTC	CASSVPAYEQYF
15	.	.	TRBV11-3	TRBJ1-1	TGTGCCAGCAGCCATAGAGGGGGAAAGAACACTGAAGCTTTCTTT	CASSHRGGKNTEAFF
15	.	.	TRBV9	TRBJ1-4	TGTGCCAGCAGCACAACAGGGCATACTAATGAAAAACTGTTTTTT	CASSTTGHTNEKLFF
12	.	.	TRBV19	TRBJ2-7	TGTGCCAGTAGTACAGGGAACTACGAGCAGTACTTC	CASSTGNYEQYF
15	TRBD1	.	TRBV7-2	TRBJ1-1	TGTGCCACCCGACAGGGGGCAATCGCTAACACTGAAGCTTTCTTT	CATRQGAIANTEAFF
17	TRBD2	.	TRBV7-2	TRBJ2-7	TGTGCCAGCAGCTTAGGGACTAGCGGGCTAGGGGCCAACGAGCAGTACTTC	CASSLGTSGLGANEQYF
16	.	.	TRBV5-1	TRBJ1-6	TGCGCCAGCAGCTTGGAGGGTAGGGGGGGCGATTCCCCCCTCCACTTT	CASSLEGRGGDSPLHF
15	TRBD2	.	TRBV6-1	TRBJ2-3	TGTGCCAGCAGGATAGCGGGAGATCGCACAGATACGCAGTATTTT	CASRIAGDRTDTQYF
15	TRBD1	.	TRBV28	TRBJ2-7	TGTGCCAGCAGTTCCACAGGGGGCAAGAAGTACGAGCAGTACTTC	CASSSTGGKKYEQYF
14	TRBD1	.	TRBV5-1	TRBJ1-3	TGCGCCAGCAGACTGACAGGGGACGGAAACACCATATATTTT	CASRLTGDGNTIYF
18	TRBD1	.	TRBV5-5	TRBJ2-6	TGTGTCAGCAGCTTGGCAGGCCAGGGGGCAATTGGGGCCAACGTCCTGACTTTC	CVSSLAGQGAIGANVLTF
14	.	.	TRBV5-1	TRBJ1-1	TGCGCCTCTCAAGGAATGGCGGGGAGCGCTGAAGCTTTCTTT	CASQGMAGSAEAFF
15	TRBD2	once	TRBV19	TRBJ2-1	TGTGCCAGTAGCCGGGCGGGAGGGCAGTTGTATGAGCAGTTCTTC	CASSRAGGQLYEQFF
18	TRBD1	.	TRBV28	TRBJ2-6	TGTGCCAGCAGTTCCCGACAGGGCCTACTTTCTGGGGCCAACGTCCTGACTTTC	CASSSRQGLLSGANVLTF
15	.	.	TRBV19	TRBJ1-1	TGTGCCAGTAGCACCCTCCGGGGGGGGAACACTGAAGCTTTCTTT	CASSTLRGGNTEAFF
13	.	.	TRBV2	TRBJ2-5	TGTGCCAGCACCCTTCGGGGGAGGGAGACCCAGTACTTC	CASTLRGRETQYF
13	.	.	TRBV7-2	TRBJ2-1	TGTGCCAGCAGCCGGAGGTCCAGCGGTGAGCAGTTCTTC	CASSRRSSGEQFF
18	.	.	TRBV28	TRBJ2-1	TGTGCCAGCCGCCCCCCCAAAAATCTTGGGGCTACCCTAAGTGAGCAGTTCTTC	CASRPPKNLGATLSEQFF
16	.	.	TRBV6-5	TRBJ2-3	TGTGCCAGCAGTTCCTTCTGGGGGGATAGCACAGATACGCAGTATTTT	CASSSFWGDSTDTQYF
15	TRBD2	.	TRBV6-5	TRBJ2-5	TGTGCCAGTAGGAGGTCGACGGGAGGTGGGGAGACCCAGTACTTC	CASRRSTGGGETQYF
13	TRBD1	.	TRBV11-3	TRBJ1-1	TGTGCCAGCAGCCGTGGGGGACAGGGGGAAGCTTTCTTT	CASSRGGQGEAFF
16	TRBD2	.	TRBV5-4	TRBJ2-3	TGTGCCAGCGGCTTGGGACTAGCGGGAGTCACAGATACGCAGTATTTT	CASGLGLAGVTDTQYF
16	.	.	TRBV25-1	TRBJ1-4	TGTGCCAGCATGGCCCCAGTCGGGAGGACTAATGAAAAACTGTTTTTT	CASMAPVGRTNEKLFF
14	TRBD1	.	TRBV5-4	TRBJ1-2	TGTGCCAGCAGCTCCCGGGACAGGGGTTATGGCTACACCTTC	CASSSRDRGYGYTF
15	TRBD1	.	TRBV30	TRBJ1-1	TGTGCCTGGAGTGTCGAGGGGGCGGGGCGGACTGAAGCTTTCTTT	CAWSVEGAGRTEAFF
14	.	.	TRBV7-9	TRBJ1-2	TGTGCCAGCAGCTTAGAGACGGCGGTTTATGGCTACACCTTC	CASSLETAVYGYTF
14	.	.	TRBV9	TRBJ2-3	TGTGCCAGCAGCGTAGATGGCAACACAGATACGCAGTATTTT	CASSVDGNTDTQYF
13	.	.	TRBV7-2	TRBJ2-7	TGTGCCAGCAGCATGACAAGCTCCTACGAGCAGTACTTC	CASSMTSSYEQYF